One sample yielded the 32 T cell receptor beta chains listed below, sequenced in a study of breast tumors, draining lymph nodes, adjacent tissues (dated by TCRdb to the mid-2010s). Lymph node samples were obtained from the axillary draining lymph nodes of breast cancer patients. The library was generated by multiplex PCR. Sequenced using an Illumina HiSeq 2000. TCRdb passed the public sequencing reads through fastp at Q25 and MiXCR, retaining productive beta sequences. Identical CDR3 protein sequences are pooled into one entry, listed with their most common genes and DNA. This sample holds roughly 130,000 distinct CDR3 sequences; roughly 21% were observed only once. In total, the top ten clones hold 3% to 4% of the sample. Sequenced: axillary lymph node tissue. These receptor sequences come from a female donor with breast cancer. Some clones in this sample may be carry-over from other donors' samples.

This clonotype was seen many times. This rearrangement joins TRBV20-1 to TRBJ1-5, with TRBD1 as a possible D gene (5 bases). Trimming shortened V by 0 bases and J by 6 bases, and 21 bases separated the two germline ends. The V gene's germline CDR1 is DFQATT and CDR2 SNEGSKA (reference sequence). CDR3 length equals 17 residues. This CDR3 is CSARDPERGWGGQPQHF. CDR3 nucleotide sequence: TGCAGTGCTAGAGACCCGGAGAGGGGATGGGGTGGTCAGCCCCAGCATTTT.

This clonotype was detected only a few times. J is TRBJ2-5 and V is TRBV6-1; 10 bases are shared with TRBD2. V gave up 8 bases and J gave up 5 bases; unmatched junction bases: 11. This CDR3 is built from 15 residues. Germline V gene lookup returns CDR1 MNHNS and CDR2 SASEGT. The DNA of the CDR3 is TGTGCCAGCGGAGTAGGACTAGCGGTCGGGGAGACCCAGTACTTC. Protein product: CASGVGLAVGETQYF.

The genes are TRBV10-3 and TRBJ2-3, with no clear D. CDR1 and CDR2 (germline): ENHRY, SYGVKD. V was cut by 0 bases and J by 6 bases, with 19 bases left in between. CDR3 length equals 17 residues. CDR3 region: CAISESPAIRYTDTQYF. The CDR3 DNA follows: TGTGCCATCAGTGAGTCTCCGGCTATACGATACACGGATACGCAGTATTTT.

This clonotype was counted many times. This chain connects TRBV20-1 to TRBJ2-7; D possibly uses TRBD1 or TRBD2 (6 bases each). Germline values: CDR1 DFQATT, CDR2 SNEGSKA (reference sequence). The CDR3 extends over 15 amino acids. The ends were cut back, 1 base at V and 4 bases at J, with 17 bases in the middle. The CDR3 reads CSARAFYRDSYEQYF. The CDR3 region has the DNA TGCAGTGCTAGAGCATTTTACAGGGACTCGTACGAGCAGTACTTC.

This clonotype has ten or more counts. This sequence joins TRBV25-1 and TRBJ1-3; D gene uncertain. With 5 bases removed from V and 8 bases from J, the gap between germline ends came to 13 bases. This CDR3 has 13 amino acids. CDR1 MGHDK and CDR2 SYGVNS come from the germline V gene. CDR3 bases: TGTGCCAGCAGTTCCGGGTTGCCGGACACCATATATTTT. Translated: CASSSGLPDTIYF.

This clonotype was observed at least ten times. This chain links TRBV9 with TRBJ2-2; D is undetermined. CDR1 and CDR2 (germline): SGDLS, YYNGEE. V lost 0 bases to trimming and J lost 8 bases, with 8 bases between them. The CDR3 extends over 13 amino acids. The CDR3 DNA reads as TGTGCCAGCAGCGTAGGTGCAGGTGGGGAGCTGTTTTTT. Amino acid sequence: CASSVGAGGELFF.

This clonotype has ten or more counts. The V and J genes are TRBV19 and TRBJ2-7; the match to TRBD2 covers 11 bases. CDR1 and CDR2 (germline): LNHDA, SQIVND (reference sequence). This CDR3 comprises 16 residues. V dropped 4 bases and J dropped 4; count of bases not matched to a gene: 9. CDR3 in amino acids: CASSNNLGLAEYEQYF. The DNA of the CDR3 is TGTGCCAGTAGTAACAATTTGGGACTAGCGGAATACGAGCAGTACTTC.

This clonotype was observed at least ten times. The CDR3 here is CASTRLPSNSPLHF. The DNA for the CDR3 is TGCGCCAGCACTCGACTGCCTAGTAATTCACCCCTCCACTTT. The genes are TRBV5-1 and TRBJ1-6; D ambiguous. V was cut by 6 bases and J by 6 bases, with 13 bases left in between. Germline V gene data show CDR1 as SGHRS and CDR2 as YFSETQ. The CDR3 spans 14 residues.

About this clonotype itself: This could be a read error, since a much larger clone is one nucleotide away. The genes are TRBV7-2 and TRBJ2-2, with 7 bases fitting TRBD2. This CDR3 region has 16 residues. CDR1 is SGHTA, CDR2 FQGNSA, per germline. The CDR3 loop reads CASSAWSGAGTGELYF. CDR3 DNA: TGTGCCAGCAGCGCCTGGAGCGGGGCGGGGACCGGGGAGCTGTATTTT.

This clonotype has only a few counts. This sequence joins TRBV27 and TRBJ2-1, with D hard to call. V lost 0 bases and J lost 7, with 19 bases in between. Germline CDR1 MNHEY, CDR2 SMNVEV (reference sequence). This CDR3 contains 17 residues. This CDR3 reads CASSLSLSSPPINEQFF. The DNA of the CDR3 is TGTGCCAGCAGTTTATCGCTGAGCTCCCCGCCTATTAATGAGCAGTTCTTC.

At least ten counts were recorded for this clonotype. J is TRBJ2-1 and V is TRBV20-1; 10 bases are a match to TRBD2. The V gene end was trimmed by 6 bases and the J gene end by 6 bases; junction bases not matched to a gene: 8. The CDR3 runs to 14 residues. Germline V gene lookup returns CDR1 DFQATT and CDR2 SNEGSKA (reference sequence). The CDR3, as DNA: TGCAGTGCAAAATCCGGGACTAGCGCCAATGAGCAGTTCTTC. Translated: CSAKSGTSANEQFF.

This clonotype was seen ten or more times. The chain links TRBV19 to TRBJ2-3; TRBD2 might be the D (7 bases). Germline CDR1 and CDR2: LNHDA and SQIVND (reference sequence). The CDR3 consists of 17 residues. V was cut by 3 bases and J by 3 bases, with 19 bases left in between. The CDR3 sequence is CASSIGGAGRGTDTQYF. The DNA of the CDR3 is TGTGCCAGTAGTATTGGCGGAGCGGGAAGGGGGACAGATACGCAGTATTTT.

Comments on this clonotype: A much larger clone differs from this one at a single base, so this may be a read error. V gene TRBV30 combines with J gene TRBJ2-3, with D possibly being TRBD2 (5 bases). The germline V and J ends were trimmed by 2 bases and 4 bases, with 13 bases remaining between them. CDR3 size: 14 residues. Germline assignment: CDR1 GTSNPN and CDR2 SVGIG (reference sequence). Here the CDR3 reads CAWSIPGVADTQYF. Here the CDR3 DNA reads TGTGCCTGGAGTATACCCGGGGTGGCAGATACGCAGTATTTT.

This clonotype was counted at least ten times. The chain joins TRBV5-1 to TRBJ2-1, with TRBD1 matching 9 bases. There are 15 residues in the CDR3. The germline V gene encodes CDR1 SGHRS and CDR2 YFSETQ. V dropped 4 bases and J dropped 4; count of bases not matched to a gene: 6. The CDR3 nucleotides read TGCGCCAGCAGCGCCAGGACAGGGGCTTACAATGAGCAGTTCTTC. It encodes CASSARTGAYNEQFF.

This clonotype was seen ten or more times. The chain carries TRBV20-1 and TRBJ1-2; 10 bases fit TRBD1. V dropped 3 bases and J dropped 6; count of bases not matched to a gene: 1. The germline CDR1 and CDR2 sequences are DFQATT and SNEGSKA (reference sequence). The CDR3 contains 12 residues. The CDR3 nucleotides read TGCAGTGCTAGGACAGGGGGCGATGGCTACACCTTC. Protein: CSARTGGDGYTF.

This clonotype was recorded at least ten times. The genes are TRBV10-2 and TRBJ2-3; D uncertain. The V and J ends lost 10 bases and 0 bases respectively, with 14 bases between them. CDR1 is WSHSY and CDR2 is SAAADI in the germline V gene. The CDR3 is 14 residues long. CDR3: CATSLGYSTDTQYF. For the CDR3, the DNA is TGCGCCACCTCGCTAGGATATAGCACAGATACGCAGTATTTT.

A note on this clonotype: Since a much larger clone is just one base distant, this may be a read error. The conserved closing phenylalanine or tryptophan is absent in this CDR3, likely reflecting a read error. This chain links TRBV6-5 with TRBJ1-3; possible D gene TRBD1, 5 bases. The V end lost 5 bases, the J end lost 1 base, and 9 bases lay between the germline ends. There are 14 residues in the CDR3. The germline gives CDR1 MNHEY, CDR2 SVGAGI. CDR3 loop: CASSPRVSGNTIYS. The DNA for the CDR3 is TGTGCCAGCAGTCCCAGGGTGTCTGGAAACACCATATATTCT.

The table lists this clonotype with many counts. This chain links TRBV27 with TRBJ1-6; 7 positions agree with TRBD1. Germline assignment: CDR1 MNHEY and CDR2 SMNVEV (reference sequence). V lost 6 bases to trimming and J lost 9 bases; unmatched junction nucleotides: 20. The CDR3 consists of 18 residues. CDR3 loop: CASRLKGGQFPRGSPLHF. CDR3 nucleotide sequence: TGTGCCAGCAGACTTAAGGGGGGACAGTTCCCTAGGGGTTCACCCCTCCACTTT.

This clonotype was seen at least ten times. This chain uses TRBV7-6 with TRBJ2-7; possible D gene TRBD1, 5 bases. CDR3 size: 14 residues. Germline CDR1 reads SGHVS; CDR2 reads FNYEAQ. Between the trimmed V and J ends, which lost 5 bases and 0 bases, there was a span of 11 bases. The CDR3 bases are TGTGCCAGCAGCCCTGTGGGGCGCTCCTACGAGCAGTACTTC. This codes for CASSPVGRSYEQYF.

This clonotype was seen at least ten times. This chain links TRBV20-1 with TRBJ2-2; D is perhaps TRBD1 (6 bases). V gave up 0 bases and J gave up 5 bases, with 10 bases separating them. Germline V lookup: CDR1 DFQATT, CDR2 SNEGSKA (reference sequence). The CDR3 spans 14 residues. The CDR3 loop is CSARDPRGTGELFF. The DNA for the CDR3 is TGCAGTGCTAGAGATCCAAGGGGGACCGGGGAGCTGTTTTTT.

In this sample, this clonotype turned up many times. The chain recombines TRBV20-1 with TRBJ2-3, with D possibly matching TRBD2 (7 bases). CDR3 length equals 15 residues. V lost 3 bases, J lost 1 base, and 14 bases lay in between. Germline V gene lookup returns CDR1 DFQATT and CDR2 SNEGSKA (reference sequence). DNA for the CDR3: TGCAGTGCTAGGGGGGGGGGCCCGGGCACAGATACGCAGTATTTT. This gives the protein CSARGGGPGTDTQYF.

This clonotype appeared many times. This chain connects TRBV9 to TRBJ2-3, with D perhaps TRBD2 (7 bases). The germline gives CDR1 SGDLS, CDR2 YYNGEE. This CDR3 contains 15 residues. V lost 3 bases, J lost 1 base, and 12 bases lay in between. The CDR3 here is CASSEGEGGTDTQYF. In DNA form, the CDR3 reads TGTGCCAGCAGCGAGGGGGAGGGGGGCACAGATACGCAGTATTTT.

Ten or more counts support this clonotype. J is TRBJ1-3 and V is TRBV7-9; D remains unclear. CDR3 length: 15 amino acids. Germline CDR1 SEHNR, CDR2 FQNEAQ (reference sequence). V lost 1 base and J lost 2, with 9 bases in between. This chain's CDR3 is CASSLVGLAGNTIYF. CDR3 DNA: TGTGCCAGCAGCTTAGTTGGCCTGGCTGGAAACACCATATATTTT.

This clonotype showed up many times. This chain connects TRBV10-2 to TRBJ2-1; D is ambiguous. The germline V gene has CDR1 WSHSY and CDR2 SAAADI. Between the trimmed V and J ends, which lost 0 bases and 2 bases, there was a span of 11 bases. The CDR3 covers 16 residues. The CDR3 DNA follows: TGCGCCAGCAGTGAGTCGATGTCCAGTACCTACAATGAGCAGTTCTTC. Translation gives CASSESMSSTYNEQFF.

This clonotype has a count of ten or more. J is TRBJ2-1 and V is TRBV7-3, with 9 bases aligning to TRBD2. The CDR3 extends over 16 amino acids. Unmatched junction bases numbered 14, after V lost 5 bases and J lost 9 bases. Germline V gene sequence: CDR1 SGHTA, CDR2 FQGTGA. The DNA for the CDR3 is TGTGCCAGCAGCCCCACCGGGACTAGCTTGATCGGTGAGCAGTTCTTC. Protein product: CASSPTGTSLIGEQFF. The full variable domain, completed using reference TRBV7-3 and TRBJ2-1, is GAGVSQTPSNKVTEKGKYVELRCDPISGHTALYWYRQSLGQGPEFLIYFQGTGAADDSGLPNDRFFAVRPEGSVSTLKIQRTERGDSAVYLCASSPTGTSLIGEQFFGPGTRLTVL.

In its sample, this clonotype was seen many times. The chain links TRBV10-3 to TRBJ2-6, with 11 bases matching TRBD1. The V segment lost 8 bases and the J segment 4 bases; nucleotides outside the gene matches: 7. Germline V CDR1 and CDR2: ENHRY, SYGVKD. This CDR3 spans 16 amino acids. DNA of the CDR3: TGTGCCATCCCTGGACAGGGGGCATCGGGGGCCAACGTCCTGACTTTC. Its protein is CAIPGQGASGANVLTF.

This clonotype was counted ten times or more. This chain uses TRBV2 with TRBJ1-5; 9 bases fit TRBD1. CDR1 and CDR2 from the germline V gene are SNHLY and FYNNEI. CDR3 length: 14 amino acids. Trimming took 7 bases from V and 5 from J; bases not matched to a gene: 6. The CDR3 loop is CASTPGTGHQPQHF. In DNA, the CDR3 is TGTGCCAGCACCCCCGGGACAGGGCATCAGCCCCAGCATTTT.

As regards this clonotype: A read error is possible here, since a much larger clone lies one base away. V and J are TRBV12-3 or TRBV12-4 and TRBJ2-5; 7 bases match TRBD1. The CDR3 length is 15 residues. DNA for the CDR3: TGTGCCAGCAGCGGTACAGGGGTGATTCAAGGGACCCAGTACTTC. Its protein is CASSGTGVIQGTQYF.

This clonotype appeared many times. Here the CDR3 reads CASSYGTVSGELFF. The CDR3 nucleotides read TGTGCCAGCAGTTACGGGACTGTTTCCGGGGAGCTGTTTTTT. The chain joins TRBV6-5 to TRBJ2-2, with D maybe TRBD2 (6 bases). V was cut by 2 bases and J by 6 bases, with 10 bases left in between. Germline values: CDR1 MNHEY, CDR2 SVGAGI. CDR3 length: 14 amino acids.

This clonotype was counted at least ten times. V gene TRBV6-1 combines with J gene TRBJ2-7; the D gene is possibly TRBD1 (5 bases). The CDR3 is 13 residues long. Trimming pared 7 bases from V and 0 bases from J, leaving 10 bases between. Germline values: CDR1 MNHNS, CDR2 SASEGT. CDR3 protein: CASKVRDSYEQYF. In DNA form, the CDR3 reads TGTGCCAGCAAGGTCAGGGACTCCTACGAGCAGTACTTC.

This clonotype was observed many times. The chain joins TRBV3-1 to TRBJ2-2; no clear D. V was trimmed by 4 bases and J by 0 bases, leaving 6 bases between them. The CDR3 extends over 14 amino acids. Germline V gene sequence: CDR1 LGHDT, CDR2 YNNKEL (reference sequence). This CDR3 is CASSPRSNTGELFF. In nucleotides, the CDR3 is TGTGCCAGCAGCCCACGATCGAACACCGGGGAGCTGTTTTTT. Looking up the rest from reference TRBV3-1 and TRBJ2-2 gives the full variable domain: DTAVSQTPKYLVTQMGNDKSIKCEQNLGHDTMYWYKQDSKKFLKIMFSYNNKELIINETVPNRFSPKSPDKAHLNLHINSLELGDSAVYFCASSPRSNTGELFFGEGSRLTVL.

Concerning this clonotype: A single base separates this from a much larger clone, so it may be a read error. This rearrangement joins TRBV20-1 to TRBJ2-1; TRBD2 matches 12 bases. Germline values: CDR1 DFQATT, CDR2 SNEGSKA (reference sequence). CDR3 length: 13 amino acids. The CDR3 DNA follows: TGCAGTGCGAGGACTAGCGGGATAGGTGAGCGGTTCTTC. Translating it yields CSARTSGIGERFF.